The source of this T cell receptor (beta chain) is a study of tumor-infiltrating lymphocytes in primary liver carcinoma. Study at large: Sequenced samples came back with roughly 3.5 to 8 million productive TCRbeta reads, and the counts looked alike across tissue types. Study outcomes and limitations: Only about 7-25% of top clones occurred in every one of the five tumor regions.

Germline V lookup: CDR1 SQVTM, CDR2 ANQGSEA. This CDR3 is built from 14 residues. This clonotype appeared a single time. Its target is not known. At one of its ends the junction is not consistent with the germline gene, which may arise from a read error. cDNA specific to TCR beta was made from 500 ng of total RNA, with a constant-region primer employed for priming. Three nested multiplex PCR rounds of slightly modified ARM-PCR generated TCR beta libraries. Each of the first two PCR rounds ran 9 to 11 cycles with TRBV1-TRBV30 forward and C-beta reverse primers. TCRdb reanalysed the multiplex PCR reads using MiXCR and keeps one entry per CDR3 protein. Found here are roughly 190,000 distinct CDR3 sequences, around 81% of them singletons; the top ten hold roughly 18%. It was from about 21-30 mg of unsorted bulk tissue that RNA and DNA were co-extracted.

Sequenced: tumor tissue from primary liver carcinoma. The sequence derives from a man aged 40-55 years with primary liver carcinoma and hepatitis B virus infection. This rearrangement joins TRBV29-1 to TRBJ2-2; D may be TRBD2 (6 bases). The CDR3 sequence: CSVDAGTNTWELFF. CDR3 sequence (DNA): TGCAGCGTTGACGCGGGGACGAACACCTGGGAGCTGTTTTTT.